This T cell receptor (beta chain) was recovered during a study of cytomegalovirus exposure and HLA in healthy donors. Study-wide results and limits: About 87% or about 30% of the time was how often most TCR beta V segments were productive, according to an earlier analysis. When a later analysis was performed, an Asian-associated ancestry cluster reportedly had fewer N-insertions than the approximately 600-donor mean.

About this clone: Its antigen is unidentified.

The study ran its PCR with 60 Vbeta and 13 Jbeta primers. Measured with immunoSEQ multiplex PCR; TCRdb has only the in-frame clones, and not every one. Of about 120,000 clones listed, around 79% were seen once; the top ten hold less than 4%. Source material: PBMCs. This receptor was obtained from a woman in her twenties or thirties in good health and CMV-seropositive.

The CDR3 is CASSWTGSQPQHF. DNA for the CDR3: TGTGCCAGCAGTTGGACAGGGTCTCAGCCCCAGCATTTT. The rearrangement joins TRBV28 to TRBJ1-5; 8 nucleotides match TRBD1. The CDR3 contains 13 residues. The ends lost 4 bases at V and 6 bases at J; junction bases unmatched: 2. Germline V CDR1 and CDR2: MDHEN, SYDVKM. The full variable domain, with the rest looked up from reference TRBV28 and TRBJ1-5, is DVKVTQSSRYLVKRTGEKVFLECVQDMDHENMFWYRQDPGLGLRLIYFSYDVKMKEKGDIPEGYSVSREKKERFSLILESASTNQTSMYLCASSWTGSQPQHFGDGTRLSIL.